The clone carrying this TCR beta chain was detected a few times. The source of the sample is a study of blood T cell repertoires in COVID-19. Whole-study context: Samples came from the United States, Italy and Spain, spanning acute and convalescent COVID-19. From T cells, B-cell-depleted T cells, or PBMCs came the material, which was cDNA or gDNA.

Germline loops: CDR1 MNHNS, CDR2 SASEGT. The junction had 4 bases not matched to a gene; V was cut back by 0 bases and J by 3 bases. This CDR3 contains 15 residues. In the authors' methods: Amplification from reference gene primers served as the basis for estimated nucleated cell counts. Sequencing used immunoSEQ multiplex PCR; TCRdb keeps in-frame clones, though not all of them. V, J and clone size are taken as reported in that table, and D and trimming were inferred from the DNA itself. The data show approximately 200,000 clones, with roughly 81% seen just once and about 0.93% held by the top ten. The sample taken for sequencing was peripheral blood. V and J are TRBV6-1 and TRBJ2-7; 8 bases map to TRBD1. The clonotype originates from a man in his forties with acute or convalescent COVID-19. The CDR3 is CASSEAWTGSYEQYF. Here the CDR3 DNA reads TGTGCCAGCAGTGAAGCGTGGACAGGGAGCTACGAGCAGTACTTC.